This TCR beta chain was recorded in a study of shared clonotypes between healthy human individuals. At the level of the study: With ages of 18 to 49, the donors were a couple of women and a few men. CD4 naive and memory got three plates each, CD8 naive two, CD8 memory one. Study outcomes and limitations: Clonotypes that were shared across a handful of donors made up around 5% of naive CD4 clonotypes.

Germline CDR1 is MNHEY and CDR2 is SMNVEV (reference sequence). CDR3 length: 16 amino acids. Trimming stripped 6 bases from V and 10 bases from J, with 27 bases between. Samples underwent the assay at deep level. The data were produced by immunoSEQ multiplex PCR, yet TCRdb's version contains in-frame clones alone and is incomplete. The sample holds roughly 2.1 million clones, approximately 94% seen once. Naive CD8 cells lacked CD45RO, underwent positive selection for CCR7 and left out terminally differentiated effector memory CD45RA+ cells. On this clone itself: Antigen specificity is unknown.

This TCR was recovered from a young man in good health. Some clones in this sample may be carry-over from other donors' samples. The chain recombines TRBV27 with TRBJ1-1; D possibly corresponds to TRBD1 (5 bases). Sample: naive CD8+ T cells from PBMCs. This CDR3 is CASRSLEAPPGRIAFF. CDR3 DNA sequence: TGTGCCAGCAGAAGCCTTGAGGCCCCCCCAGGGAGAATAGCTTTCTTT.